One sample yielded the 14 T cell receptor beta chains listed below, sequenced in a study of early T cells in non-severe SARS-CoV-2 infection. A single record per CDR3 protein comes from TCRdb applying MiXCR to the 5' RACE reads. The sample gives 65,000 to 80,000 distinct CDR3 sequences, roughly 13% of which show up once; 6% is in the top ten. The sample consisted of whole blood. The receptors here all came from an adult who was a healthcare worker with PCR-confirmed SARS-CoV-2 infection or an uninfected control (not recorded which).

The chain joins TRBV28 to TRBJ2-3; D is perhaps TRBD1 (6 bases). V gave up 6 bases and J gave up 2 bases, with 12 bases separating them. CDR3 length: 14 residues. The germline V gene has CDR1 MDHEN and CDR2 SYDVKM. The DNA for the CDR3 is TGTGCCAGCAGGATCACAGGGACCACAGATACGCAGTATTTT. The encoded protein is CASRITGTTDTQYF.

This clonotype was detected a few times. The chain combines TRBV7-6 with TRBJ2-1, with 10 bases that match TRBD2. The ends lost 4 bases at V and 1 base at J; junction bases unmatched: 4. CDR1 and CDR2 (germline): SGHVS, FNYEAQ. The CDR3 is 16 residues long. Here the CDR3 DNA reads TGTGCCAGCAGCTCCTTTAGCGGGGGGTCCTACAATGAGCAGTTCTTC. This gives the protein CASSSFSGGSYNEQFF.

V gene TRBV19 combines with J gene TRBJ1-5; possibly TRBD1 for D (6 bases). Germline lookup yields CDR1 LNHDA and CDR2 SQIVND (reference sequence). V was cut by 6 bases and J by 5 bases, with 14 bases left in between. The CDR3 consists of 14 residues. The CDR3 loop reads CASSSDSWDQPQHF. In nucleotides, the CDR3 is TGTGCCAGTAGCTCGGACAGTTGGGATCAGCCCCAGCATTTT.

V usage is TRBV6-5 and J usage is TRBJ1-1; perhaps TRBD1 as D (5 bases). The CDR3 is 13 amino acids. Trimming shortened V by 4 bases and J by 5 bases, and 11 bases separated the two germline ends. CDR1 is MNHEY, CDR2 SVGAGI, per germline. DNA of the CDR3: TGTGCCAGCAGTTTGGGGGAGATGACTGAAGCTTTCTTT. Translated: CASSLGEMTEAFF.

The gene calls are TRBV29-1 and TRBJ2-3; D is possibly TRBD2 (5 bases). The CDR3 extends over 13 amino acids. Trimming removed 4 bases from V and 4 bases from J, with 12 bases in between. The V gene's germline CDR1 is SQVTM and CDR2 ANQGSEA. CDR3 sequence: CSVAGLPADTQYF. The CDR3 bases are TGCAGCGTTGCAGGACTTCCGGCAGATACGCAGTATTTT.

The table lists this clonotype with a few counts. The chain joins TRBV28 to TRBJ1-5, with 9 bases that match TRBD1. Trimming at V came to 0 bases and at J to 3 bases, leaving 3 bases not matched to a gene. The germline CDR1 and CDR2 sequences are MDHEN and SYDVKM. This CDR3 is built from 16 residues. The CDR3 here is CASSLWGQGNNQPQHF. The DNA of the CDR3 is TGTGCCAGCAGTTTATGGGGACAGGGAAACAATCAGCCCCAGCATTTT.

The table lists this clonotype with many counts. The rearrangement links TRBV7-9 to TRBJ2-1; tentatively, D is TRBD1 or TRBD2 (5 bases each). This CDR3 spans 13 amino acids. The V end lost 2 bases, the J end lost 6 bases, and 8 bases lay between the germline ends. Germline V lookup: CDR1 SEHNR, CDR2 FQNEAQ (reference sequence). The CDR3 sequence: CASSLKGSNEQFF. The CDR3 coding sequence is TGTGCCAGCAGCTTAAAGGGGAGCAATGAGCAGTTCTTC.

This clonotype has a count of ten or more. The chain combines TRBV3-1 with TRBJ2-5; 7 bases match TRBD2. Germline V CDR1 and CDR2: LGHDT, YNNKEL (reference sequence). The CDR3 totals 16 residues. The V and J ends lost 2 bases and 5 bases, in that order; junction bases with no gene match: 11. The DNA for the CDR3 is TGTGCCAGCAGCCAACCCGGGACTATATCGCGGGAGACCCAGTACTTC. It encodes CASSQPGTISRETQYF.

For this clonotype: A read error is possible here, since a much larger clone lies one base away. The rearrangement uses TRBV29-1 and TRBJ2-1; TRBD2 matches 11 bases. The DNA end lines up better with TRBJ2-7; the J call may be wrong. The CDR3 covers 14 residues. Looked up from germline, CDR1 is SQVTM and CDR2 is ANQGSEA. The CDR3 bases are TGCAGCGTTGAAGAACTAGCGGGAGTCTATGAGCAGTACTTC. This sequence encodes CSVEELAGVYEQYF.

This clonotype was detected only a few times. CDR3 protein: CASSLALQPSYEQYF. The CDR3 region has the DNA TGCGCCAGCAGCTTGGCCTTGCAGCCTTCCTACGAGCAGTACTTC. The chain employs TRBV5-1 and TRBJ2-7; no clear D gene. CDR1 is SGHRS, CDR2 YFSETQ, per germline. This CDR3 is built from 15 residues. Deletions cut 0 bases from V and 1 base from J, with 11 bases between.

The V gene is TRBV5-1, the J gene TRBJ1-1; D is unclear. The CDR3 loop spans 15 amino acids. CDR1 and CDR2 from the germline V gene are SGHRS and YFSETQ. The V end lost 0 bases, the J end lost 3 bases, and 12 bases lay between the germline ends. The CDR3 sequence: CASSLDMGYHTEAFF. CDR3 nucleotide sequence: TGCGCCAGCAGCTTGGACATGGGGTATCACACTGAAGCTTTCTTT.

This clonotype was observed a few times. V gene TRBV3-1 combines with J gene TRBJ1-2; D ambiguous. The CDR3 runs to 12 residues. CDR1 LGHDT and CDR2 YNNKEL come from the germline V gene (reference sequence). V was shortened by 4 bases and J by 7 bases, with 10 bases between the two germline ends. The CDR3 reads CASSLREGGYTF. In DNA, the CDR3 is TGTGCCAGCAGCCTCCGCGAGGGTGGCTACACCTTC.

Worth noting for this clonotype: One base away lies a much larger clone, so this may be a sequencing read error. The final CDR3 position lacks the conserved phenylalanine or tryptophan, pointing to a likely read error. The rearrangement links TRBV6-1 to TRBJ2-3; D may match TRBD1 or TRBD2 (5 bases each). Trimming left V 10 bases short and J 1 base short, with 24 bases between. The germline V gene has CDR1 MNHNS and CDR2 SASEGT. There are 17 residues in the CDR3. The CDR3 loop reads CATPSGPTPGGTDTQYL. The CDR3 DNA reads as TGTGCCACCCCTTCGGGGCCAACGCCCGGGGGCACAGATACGCAGTATTTG.

This clonotype was detected many times. The chain uses TRBV2 and TRBJ2-1, with 7 bases aligning to TRBD1. Germline-derived CDR1 and CDR2 are SNHLY and FYNNEI. The length of the CDR3 is 14 residues. Trimming at V came to 6 bases and at J to 5 bases, leaving 7 bases not matched to a gene. CDR3 coding DNA: TGTGCCAGCAGCGCCGGGACAGACAACAATGAGCAGTTCTTC. Its translation: CASSAGTDNNEQFF.